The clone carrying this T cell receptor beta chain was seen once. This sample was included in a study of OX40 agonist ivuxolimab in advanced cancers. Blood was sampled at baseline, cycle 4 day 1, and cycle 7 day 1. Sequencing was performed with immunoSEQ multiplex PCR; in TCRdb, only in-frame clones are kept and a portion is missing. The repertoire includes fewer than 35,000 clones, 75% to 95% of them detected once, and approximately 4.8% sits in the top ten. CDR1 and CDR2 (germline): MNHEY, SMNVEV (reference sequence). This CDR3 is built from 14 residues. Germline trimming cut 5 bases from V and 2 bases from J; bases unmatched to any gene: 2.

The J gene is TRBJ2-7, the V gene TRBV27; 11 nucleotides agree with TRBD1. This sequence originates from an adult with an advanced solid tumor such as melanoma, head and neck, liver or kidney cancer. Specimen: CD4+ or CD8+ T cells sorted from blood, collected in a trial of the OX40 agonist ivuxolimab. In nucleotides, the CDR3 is TGTGCCAGCAGTACGGGACAGGGGGCCTACGAGCAGTACTTC. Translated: CASSTGQGAYEQYF.